The clone carrying this TCR beta chain was observed at least ten times. As yet, its antigen is unknown. Its ends do not fully match the called genes, so a read error is possible. This CDR3 has 14 residues. Germline CDR1 reads DFQATT; CDR2 reads SNEGSKA (reference sequence). The entry originates in a study of T cells in Graves' hyperthyroidism and ophthalmopathy. Regarding the study as a whole: The blood repertoire included most of the expanded thyroid clonotypes above 0.001.

Clinical symptoms, serum thyroxine, TRAb, thyroid ultrasound and orbital computed tomography established diagnosis. Amplification of TCR beta CDR3 regions was performed using RNA transcripts as template. TCR CDR3 regions were first amplified by RT-PCR with HTBI primers. TCRdb called the multiplex PCR reads again in MiXCR, with one record for every CDR3 protein. This table has hundreds of thousands of distinct CDR3 sequences, 16% appearing once. This clonotype originated in a woman under 30 with Graves' hyperthyroidism. The sample consisted of blood. The chain uses TRBV20-1 and TRBJ2-7; TRBD2 agrees at 12 bases. CDR3 DNA sequence: TGCAGTGCTCGAAGGACTAGCGGGACCTACAAGCAGTACTTC. Its protein product is CSARRTSGTYKQYF.